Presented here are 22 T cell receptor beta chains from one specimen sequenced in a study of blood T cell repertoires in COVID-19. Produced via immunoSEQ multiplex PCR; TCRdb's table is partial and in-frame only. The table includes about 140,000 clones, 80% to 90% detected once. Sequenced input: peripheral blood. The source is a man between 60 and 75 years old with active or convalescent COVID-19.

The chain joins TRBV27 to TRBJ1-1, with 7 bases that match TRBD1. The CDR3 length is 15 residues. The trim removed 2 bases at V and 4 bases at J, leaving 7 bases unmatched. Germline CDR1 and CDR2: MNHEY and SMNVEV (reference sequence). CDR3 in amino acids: CASSLTPTGPTEAFF. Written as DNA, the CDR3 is TGTGCCAGCAGTTTAACCCCGACAGGGCCCACTGAAGCTTTCTTT.

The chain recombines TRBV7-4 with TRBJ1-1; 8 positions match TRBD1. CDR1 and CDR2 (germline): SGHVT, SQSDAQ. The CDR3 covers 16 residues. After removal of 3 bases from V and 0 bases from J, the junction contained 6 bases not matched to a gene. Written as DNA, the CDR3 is TGTGCCAGCAGCTTCCCAACAGGGGGAATGAACACTGAAGCTTTCTTT. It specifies CASSFPTGGMNTEAFF.

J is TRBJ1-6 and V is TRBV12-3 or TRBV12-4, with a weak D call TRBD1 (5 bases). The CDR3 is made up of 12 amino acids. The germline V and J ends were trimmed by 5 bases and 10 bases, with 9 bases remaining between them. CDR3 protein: CASSPGMSPLHF. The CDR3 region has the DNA TGTGCCAGCAGTCCAGGGATGTCACCCCTCCACTTT.

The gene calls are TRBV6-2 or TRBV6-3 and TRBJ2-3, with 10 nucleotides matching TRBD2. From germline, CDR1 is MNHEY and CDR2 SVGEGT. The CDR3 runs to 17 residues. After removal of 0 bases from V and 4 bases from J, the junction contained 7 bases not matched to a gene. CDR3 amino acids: CASSYSKRGGPADTQYF. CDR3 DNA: TGTGCCAGCAGTTACTCGAAGCGGGGGGGCCCGGCAGATACGCAGTATTTT.

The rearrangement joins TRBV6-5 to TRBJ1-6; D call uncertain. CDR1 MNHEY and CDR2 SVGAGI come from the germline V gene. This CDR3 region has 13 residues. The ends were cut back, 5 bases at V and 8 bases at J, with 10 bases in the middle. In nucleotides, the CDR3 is TGTGCCAGCAGTCGGCTGCAGGATTCACCCCTCCACTTT. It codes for CASSRLQDSPLHF.

CDR3: CASSSDERGRDYGYTF. The CDR3 nucleotides are TGCGCCAGCAGTTCCGACGAAAGGGGGCGCGACTATGGCTACACCTTC. The chain recombines TRBV10-2 with TRBJ1-2, with TRBD1 identical over 7 bases. Germline loops: CDR1 WSHSY, CDR2 SAAADI. After removal of 5 bases from V and 3 bases from J, the junction contained 12 bases not matched to a gene. This CDR3 has 16 residues.

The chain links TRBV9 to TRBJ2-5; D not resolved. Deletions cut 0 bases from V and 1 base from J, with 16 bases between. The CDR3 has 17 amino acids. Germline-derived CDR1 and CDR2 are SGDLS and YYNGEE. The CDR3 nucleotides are TGTGCCAGCAGCGTAGATGCAGGTCGCGTTCCCCAAGAGACCCAGTACTTC. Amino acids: CASSVDAGRVPQETQYF.

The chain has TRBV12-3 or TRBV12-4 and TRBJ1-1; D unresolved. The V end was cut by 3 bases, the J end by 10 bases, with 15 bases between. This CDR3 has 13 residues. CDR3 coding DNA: TGTGCCAGCAGTTTGGGCCCTGCATTAGGAGCTTTCTTT. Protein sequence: CASSLGPALGAFF.

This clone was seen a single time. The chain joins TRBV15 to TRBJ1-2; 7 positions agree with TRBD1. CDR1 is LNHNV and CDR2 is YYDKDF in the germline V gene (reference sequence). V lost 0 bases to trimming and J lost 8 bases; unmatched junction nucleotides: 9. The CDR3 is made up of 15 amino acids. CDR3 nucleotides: TGTGCCACCAGCAGAGACGGGACAGAGGACTCGGGCTACACCTTC. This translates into CATSRDGTEDSGYTF.

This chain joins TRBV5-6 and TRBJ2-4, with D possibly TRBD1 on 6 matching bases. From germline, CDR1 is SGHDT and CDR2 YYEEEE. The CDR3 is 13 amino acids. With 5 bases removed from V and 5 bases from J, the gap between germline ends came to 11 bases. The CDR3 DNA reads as TGTGCCAGCAGAACAGGGCCGGAAAACATTCAGTACTTC. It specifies CASRTGPENIQYF.

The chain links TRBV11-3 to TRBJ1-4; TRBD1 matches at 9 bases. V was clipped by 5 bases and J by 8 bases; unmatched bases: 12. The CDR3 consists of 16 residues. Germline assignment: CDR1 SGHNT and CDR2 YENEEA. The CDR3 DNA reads TGTGCCAGCAGCGGTCAATGGGGACAGGGAAGCGAAAAACTGTTTTTT. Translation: CASSGQWGQGSEKLFF.

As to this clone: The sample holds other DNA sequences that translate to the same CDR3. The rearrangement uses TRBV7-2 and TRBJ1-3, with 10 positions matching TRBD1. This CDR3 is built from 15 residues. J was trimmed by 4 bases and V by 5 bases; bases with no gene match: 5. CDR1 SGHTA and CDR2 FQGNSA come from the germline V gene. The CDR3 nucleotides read TGTGCCAGCAGCACTCGGACAGGGGGAGGAAACACCATATATTTT. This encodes CASSTRTGGGNTIYF.

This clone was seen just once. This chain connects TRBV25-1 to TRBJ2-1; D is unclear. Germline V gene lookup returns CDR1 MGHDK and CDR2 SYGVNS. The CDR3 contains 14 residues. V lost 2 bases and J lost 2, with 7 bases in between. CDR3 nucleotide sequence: TGTGCCAGCAGTGAAGTCCTCCCCTACAATGAGCAGTTCTTC. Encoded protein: CASSEVLPYNEQFF.

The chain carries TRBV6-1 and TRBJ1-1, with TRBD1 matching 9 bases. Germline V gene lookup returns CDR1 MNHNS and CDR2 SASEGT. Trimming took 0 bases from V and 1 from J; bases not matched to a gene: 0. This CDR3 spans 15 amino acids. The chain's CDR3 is CASSEAGQGNTEAFF. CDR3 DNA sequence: TGTGCCAGCAGTGAAGCGGGACAGGGGAACACTGAAGCTTTCTTT.

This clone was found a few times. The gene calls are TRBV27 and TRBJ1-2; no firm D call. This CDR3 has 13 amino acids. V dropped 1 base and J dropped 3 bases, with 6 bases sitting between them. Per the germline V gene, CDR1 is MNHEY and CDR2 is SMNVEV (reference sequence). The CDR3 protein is CASSLWGDYGYTF. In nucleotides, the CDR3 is TGTGCCAGCAGTTTATGGGGAGACTATGGCTACACCTTC.

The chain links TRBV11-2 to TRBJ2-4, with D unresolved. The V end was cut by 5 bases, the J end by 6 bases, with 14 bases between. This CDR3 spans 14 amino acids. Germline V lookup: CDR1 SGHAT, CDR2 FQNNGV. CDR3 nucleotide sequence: TGTGCCAGCAGCGGTCCCGACATGGGAAACATTCAGTACTTC. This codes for CASSGPDMGNIQYF.

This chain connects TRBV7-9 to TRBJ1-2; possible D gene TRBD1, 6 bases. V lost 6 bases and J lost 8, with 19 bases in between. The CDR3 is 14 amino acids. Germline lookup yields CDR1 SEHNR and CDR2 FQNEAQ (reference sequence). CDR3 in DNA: TGTGCCAGCAGTCCCTCCGGGGGGGCTGGGGGCTACACCTTC. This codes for CASSPSGGAGGYTF.

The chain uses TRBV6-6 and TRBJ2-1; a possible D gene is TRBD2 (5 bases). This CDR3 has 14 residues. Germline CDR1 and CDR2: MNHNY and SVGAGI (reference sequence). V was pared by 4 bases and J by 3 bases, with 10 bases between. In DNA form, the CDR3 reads TGTGCCAGCAGTTCGGGGTCTAACTACAATGAGCAGTTCTTC. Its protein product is CASSSGSNYNEQFF.

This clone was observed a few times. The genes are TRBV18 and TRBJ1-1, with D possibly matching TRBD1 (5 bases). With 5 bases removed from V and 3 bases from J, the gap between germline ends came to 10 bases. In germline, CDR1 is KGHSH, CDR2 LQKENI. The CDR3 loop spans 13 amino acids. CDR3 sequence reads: CASSAGPYTEAFF. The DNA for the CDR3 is TGTGCCAGCTCAGCGGGACCCTACACTGAAGCTTTCTTT. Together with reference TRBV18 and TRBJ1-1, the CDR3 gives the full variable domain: NAGVMQNPRHLVRRRGQEARLRCSPMKGHSHVYWYRQLPEEGLKFMVYLQKENIIDESGMPKERFSAEFPKEGPSILRIQQVVRGDSAAYFCASSAGPYTEAFFGQGTRLTVV.

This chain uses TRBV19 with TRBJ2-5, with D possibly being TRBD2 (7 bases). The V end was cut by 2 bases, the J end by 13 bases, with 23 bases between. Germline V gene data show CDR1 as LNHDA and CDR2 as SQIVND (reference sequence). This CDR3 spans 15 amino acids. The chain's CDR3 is CASSIRGRGGILWYF. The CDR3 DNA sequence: TGTGCCAGTAGTATACGGGGGCGCGGGGGCATCCTTTGGTACTTC.

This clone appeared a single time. The CDR3: CAWSVPGVMGGYTF. Here the CDR3 DNA reads TGTGCCTGGAGTGTACCAGGGGTGATGGGTGGCTACACCTTC. The chain uses TRBV30 and TRBJ1-2; D may be TRBD1 (6 bases). This CDR3 is 14 amino acids long. Germline assignment: CDR1 GTSNPN and CDR2 SVGIG (reference sequence). Trimming shortened V by 0 bases and J by 7 bases, and 15 bases separated the two germline ends. Complete variable domain (other parts from reference TRBV30 and TRBJ1-2): SQTIHQWPATLVQPVGSPLSLECTVEGTSNPNLYWYRQAAGRGLQLLFYSVGIGQISSEVPQNLSASRPQDRQFILSSKKLLLSDSGFYLCAWSVPGVMGGYTFGSGTRLTVV.

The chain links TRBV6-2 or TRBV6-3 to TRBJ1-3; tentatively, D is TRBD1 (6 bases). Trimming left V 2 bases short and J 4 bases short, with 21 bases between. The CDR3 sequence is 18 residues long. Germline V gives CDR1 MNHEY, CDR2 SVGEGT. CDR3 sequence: CASSYTATTGNWGNTIYF. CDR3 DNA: TGTGCCAGCAGTTACACCGCGACTACAGGGAACTGGGGAAACACCATATATTTT.